The 4 T cell receptor beta chains given below trace back to one sample, sequenced in a study. MiXCR was run by TCRdb on the 5' RACE reads, yielding one entry per CDR3 protein. Of roughly 54,000 distinct CDR3 sequences listed, over 15% are singletons. Specimen: naive CD4+ T cells sorted from blood. Subset noted: naive CD4+ T cells, CD4+CD45RA+CD25-. The receptors were gathered from a female donor with breast cancer.

The chain recombines TRBV27 with TRBJ2-7; TRBD1 is a possible D gene (5 bases). Germline CDR1 and CDR2: MNHEY and SMNVEV (reference sequence). The V end was cut by 2 bases, the J end by 3 bases, with 11 bases between. CDR3 length: 14 residues. The CDR3 sequence is CASSLNRIGYEQYF. CDR3 nucleotides: TGTGCCAGCAGTTTAAACAGGATAGGCTACGAGCAGTACTTC.

This clonotype was observed a few times. CDR3 amino acids: CASSLGPPRNEQFF. CDR3 bases: TGTGCCAGCAGCTTAGGCCCCCCAAGGAATGAGCAGTTCTTC. V and J are TRBV7-7 and TRBJ2-1; the D is unclear. The CDR3 has 14 amino acids. V shed 1 base and J shed 7 bases, with 11 bases lying between them. The germline V gene encodes CDR1 SSHAT and CDR2 FNYEAQ (reference sequence).

This clonotype was counted many times. The chain has TRBV9 and TRBJ1-2, with D possibly TRBD1 on 5 matching bases. This CDR3 comprises 13 residues. Trimming pared 1 base from V and 7 bases from J, leaving 11 bases between. CDR1 SGDLS and CDR2 YYNGEE come from the germline V gene. The CDR3 reads CASSVQGFSGYTF. The CDR3 DNA is TGTGCCAGCAGCGTACAGGGTTTTAGTGGCTACACCTTC.

This clonotype is categorized as medium-sized. The chain carries TRBV7-8 and TRBJ2-7; no clear D. This CDR3 contains 12 residues. Trimming stripped 5 bases from V and 6 bases from J, with 11 bases between. Germline CDR1 is SGHVS and CDR2 is FQNEAQ. In nucleotides, the CDR3 is TGTGCCAGCAGCCGCAGGACCAGCGAGCAGTACTTC. This encodes CASSRRTSEQYF.